The 25 T cell receptor beta chains below were found in one sample sequenced in a study of lymphopenia after photon versus proton radiotherapy. Produced via immunoSEQ multiplex PCR; TCRdb's table is partial and in-frame only. Of tens of thousands of clones listed, roughly 90% are singletons. The sample here was peripheral blood, taken from a patient treated with photon-based radiotherapy. The receptors come from a woman between 40 and 50 years old with cholangiocarcinoma.

This chain joins TRBV7-6 and TRBJ2-7, with TRBD2 matching 7 bases. Germline V gene lookup returns CDR1 SGHVS and CDR2 FNYEAQ. J was trimmed by 6 bases and V by 0 bases; bases with no gene match: 11. The CDR3 runs 16 residues. CDR3 nucleotides: TGTGCCAGCAGCTTAGCGGGGGGAGGGACCGCGGGCGAGCAGTACTTC. Its protein product is CASSLAGGGTAGEQYF. The entire variable domain, with the rest obtained from reference TRBV7-6 and TRBJ2-7, is as follows: GAGVSQSPRYKVTKRGQDVALRCDPISGHVSLYWYRQALGQGPEFLTYFNYEAQQDKSGLPNDRFSAERPEGSISTLTIQRTEQRDSAMYRCASSLAGGGTAGEQYFGPGTRLTVT.

The chain recombines TRBV2 with TRBJ1-2; D is undetermined. The V end was cut by 2 bases, the J end by 4 bases, with 14 bases between. The CDR3 covers 15 residues. Looked up from germline, CDR1 is SNHLY and CDR2 is FYNNEI. In nucleotides, the CDR3 is TGTGCCAGCAGTGAATTCGTAGGTAACACCTATGGCTACACCTTC. Translated, it gives CASSEFVGNTYGYTF.

The CDR3 coding sequence is TGTGCCAGCAGCTTATCGGCCAGCACCTACGAGCAGTACTTC. Its translation: CASSLSASTYEQYF. The chain uses TRBV7-2 and TRBJ2-7; D remains unclear. The CDR3 loop spans 14 amino acids. V lost 2 bases and J lost 2, with 10 bases in between. CDR1 is SGHTA and CDR2 is FQGNSA in the germline V gene.

V gene TRBV7-2 combines with J gene TRBJ2-2; D is possibly TRBD2 (6 bases). The CDR3 contains 16 residues. In germline, CDR1 is SGHTA, CDR2 FQGNSA. V lost 1 base and J lost 4, with 13 bases in between. CDR3 region: CASSLGAGLSTGELFF. DNA for the CDR3: TGTGCCAGCAGCTTAGGGGCGGGGCTAAGCACCGGGGAGCTGTTTTTT.

The chain employs TRBV5-4 and TRBJ2-7; D perhaps matches TRBD1 (6 bases). Trimming took 3 bases from V and 0 from J, leaving 10 bases between them. Germline V gene sequence: CDR1 SGHNT, CDR2 YYREEE (reference sequence). CDR3 length equals 14 residues. The CDR3 sequence is CASSSPTGSYEQYF. The DNA for the CDR3 is TGTGCCAGCAGCTCCCCGACAGGCTCCTACGAGCAGTACTTC. Based on the CDR3 plus reference TRBV5-4 and TRBJ2-7, the full variable domain is ETGVTQSPTHLIKTRGQQVTLRCSSQSGHNTVSWYQQALGQGPQFIFQYYREEENGRGNFPPRFSGLQFPNYSSELNVNALELDDSALYLCASSSPTGSYEQYFGPGTRLTVT.

This chain links TRBV7-3 with TRBJ2-1; D may be TRBD2 (5 bases). V lost 1 base and J lost 10, with 8 bases in between. Germline CDR1 reads SGHTA; CDR2 reads FQGTGA. The CDR3 is 12 residues long. CDR3 sequence reads: CASSLRASEQFF. The DNA for the CDR3 is TGTGCCAGCAGCTTAAGGGCTAGCGAGCAGTTCTTC.

This chain joins TRBV28 and TRBJ2-1; no clear D gene. The CDR3 is made up of 14 amino acids. Germline lookup yields CDR1 MDHEN and CDR2 SYDVKM. Trimming removed 6 bases from V and 1 base from J, with 10 bases in between. The CDR3 DNA follows: TGTGCCAGCAGCCTTGAGACTTCCTACAATGAGCAGTTCTTC. It is translated as CASSLETSYNEQFF.

This clone was counted between two and nine times. The gene calls are TRBV30 and TRBJ1-1, with D tentatively TRBD1 (5 bases). Trimming stripped 0 bases from V and 5 bases from J, with 7 bases between. The germline CDR1 and CDR2 sequences are GTSNPN and SVGIG (reference sequence). The CDR3 sequence is 12 residues long. The CDR3, as DNA: TGTGCCTGGAGTGTACGGGGGACTGAAGCTTTCTTT. Translated, it gives CAWSVRGTEAFF.

The J gene is TRBJ1-1, the V gene TRBV9; TRBD1 aligns across 9 bases. J was trimmed by 5 bases and V by 3 bases; bases with no gene match: 5. This CDR3 contains 14 residues. Germline CDR1 is SGDLS and CDR2 is YYNGEE. The CDR3 reads CASSEGDRETEAFF. The CDR3 DNA reads as TGTGCCAGCAGCGAGGGGGACAGGGAAACTGAAGCTTTCTTT.

The rearrangement uses TRBV15 and TRBJ2-7; D gene uncertain. This CDR3 is 13 amino acids long. The ends were cut back, 0 bases at V and 4 bases at J, with 7 bases in the middle. Looked up from germline, CDR1 is LNHNV and CDR2 is YYDKDF (reference sequence). This CDR3 is CATSRDRVYEQYF. CDR3 in DNA: TGTGCCACCAGCAGAGATAGGGTTTACGAGCAGTACTTC.

The V call is TRBV4-3, the J call TRBJ2-7, with D tentatively TRBD2 (6 bases). Trimming shortened V by 4 bases and J by 2 bases, and 12 bases separated the two germline ends. This CDR3 region has 14 residues. The germline V gene has CDR1 LGHNA and CDR2 YSLEER. The CDR3 loop reads CASSPSGQAYEQYF. CDR3 coding DNA: TGCGCCAGCAGCCCCAGCGGGCAGGCCTACGAGCAGTACTTC.

As DNA, the CDR3 is TGTGCCAGCAGCTTAGACTCGGCCACTGAAGCTTTCTTT. Its protein product is CASSLDSATEAFF. The chain uses TRBV7-9 and TRBJ1-1; D is unclear. Germline V gene sequence: CDR1 SEHNR, CDR2 FQNEAQ (reference sequence). The CDR3 loop spans 13 amino acids. V dropped 1 base and J dropped 4 bases, with 7 bases sitting between them.

The rearrangement joins TRBV9 to TRBJ2-2, with 9 bases lining up with TRBD2. Trimming cost V 4 bases and J 6 bases; bases outside gene matches: 10. Germline loops: CDR1 SGDLS, CDR2 YYNGEE. The CDR3 spans 16 residues. The CDR3 sequence is CASSPRSAGGAGELFF. The CDR3 region has the DNA TGTGCCAGCAGCCCCCGTTCAGCGGGAGGAGCCGGGGAGCTGTTTTTT.

The gene calls are TRBV9 and TRBJ2-1, with 13 nucleotides matching TRBD2. Germline loops: CDR1 SGDLS, CDR2 YYNGEE. CDR3 length: 13 residues. Trimming removed 7 bases from V and 7 bases from J; junction bases left unmatched: 2. This chain's CDR3 is CASGGLAGNEQFF. For the CDR3, the DNA is TGTGCCAGCGGGGGACTAGCGGGAAATGAGCAGTTCTTC.

The rearrangement uses TRBV20-1 and TRBJ2-7; possible D gene TRBD2, 6 bases. The V gene's germline CDR1 is DFQATT and CDR2 SNEGSKA (reference sequence). The CDR3 length is 11 residues. With 5 bases removed from V and 3 bases from J, the gap between germline ends came to 8 bases. The CDR3 protein is CSALDYYEQYF. CDR3 nucleotides: TGCAGTGCTTTGGACTACTACGAGCAGTACTTC.

The V and J genes are TRBV2 and TRBJ1-1; D gene ambiguous. Germline V CDR1 and CDR2: SNHLY, FYNNEI. The CDR3 is made up of 13 amino acids. Trimming removed 8 bases from V and 2 bases from J, with 12 bases in between. The CDR3 nucleotides are TGTGCCAGCGGGCTAGGGTACAACACTGAAGCTTTCTTT. Protein sequence: CASGLGYNTEAFF.

The J gene is TRBJ2-1, the V gene TRBV28; 10 bases match TRBD2. Looked up from germline, CDR1 is MDHEN and CDR2 is SYDVKM. Losses at the gene ends were 5 bases for V and 7 bases for J; bases not matched to a gene: 2. This CDR3 is 13 amino acids long. The CDR3 region has the DNA TGTGCCAGCAGTCTGGGACTAGCGAATGAGCAGTTCTTC. It codes for CASSLGLANEQFF.

The chain is built from TRBV19 and TRBJ2-3, with D possibly being TRBD1 (5 bases). The CDR3 covers 14 residues. Germline values: CDR1 LNHDA, CDR2 SQIVND (reference sequence). V was shortened by 10 bases and J by 3 bases, with 17 bases between the two germline ends. This chain's CDR3 is CATQGPRRTDTQYF. In nucleotides, the CDR3 is TGTGCCACTCAGGGTCCCAGAAGGACAGATACGCAGTATTTT.

The genes are TRBV21-1 and TRBJ1-6. TRBV21-1 is a pseudogene segment. This CDR3 is 15 amino acids long. The CDR3 DNA is TGTGCCATCACGGGGGGGAAGGGGATCTCTTCACCCCTCCACTTT. Protein sequence: CAITGGKGISSPLHF.

This clone was seen only a few times. This chain uses TRBV7-9 with TRBJ1-2; D uncertain. V was trimmed by 5 bases and J by 7 bases, leaving 14 bases between them. The CDR3 length is 13 residues. CDR1 and CDR2 from the germline V gene are SEHNR and FQNEAQ (reference sequence). The CDR3 here is CASSGVGSTGYTF. The DNA for the CDR3 is TGTGCCAGCAGCGGAGTGGGGAGTACTGGCTACACCTTC. The full variable domain, its missing parts supplied by reference TRBV7-9 and TRBJ1-2, is DTGVSQNPRHKITKRGQNVTFRCDPISEHNRLYWYRQTLGQGPEFLTYFQNEAQLEKSRLLSDRFSAERPKGSFSTLEIQRTEQGDSAMYLCASSGVGSTGYTFGSGTRLTVV.

The chain carries TRBV7-9 and TRBJ1-2; D is undetermined. The V gene's germline CDR1 is SEHNR and CDR2 FQNEAQ (reference sequence). The length of the CDR3 is 14 residues. Between the trimmed V and J ends, which lost 5 bases and 2 bases, there was a span of 12 bases. The CDR3 DNA reads as TGTGCCAGCAGCCCCCTAGGAGAAAACTATGGCTACACCTTC. Protein product: CASSPLGENYGYTF.

This clone was seen once. J is TRBJ1-2 and V is TRBV4-1, with 7 bases aligning to TRBD1. V lost 3 bases to trimming and J lost 0 bases; unmatched junction nucleotides: 4. Germline V gene sequence: CDR1 MGHRA, CDR2 YSYEKL. The CDR3 loop spans 15 amino acids. CDR3 sequence reads: CASSQEGASNYGYTF. The CDR3 DNA is TGCGCCAGCAGCCAGGAGGGGGCCTCTAACTATGGCTACACCTTC.

This chain joins TRBV30 and TRBJ1-6; D might be TRBD1 (6 bases). CDR1 and CDR2 from the germline V gene are GTSNPN and SVGIG (reference sequence). This CDR3 comprises 10 residues. Between the trimmed V and J ends, which lost 5 bases and 11 bases, there was a span of 7 bases. The CDR3 coding sequence is TGTGCCTGGGACAGGACACCCCTCCACTTT. Translating it yields CAWDRTPLHF.

The chain carries TRBV18 and TRBJ2-5, with 8 bases aligning to TRBD2. After removal of 4 bases from V and 1 base from J, the junction contained 2 bases not matched to a gene. From germline, CDR1 is KGHSH and CDR2 LQKENI. The CDR3 length is 14 residues. CDR3 DNA: TGTGCCAGCTCACTGGGGACTAGCCAAGAGACCCAGTACTTC. This sequence encodes CASSLGTSQETQYF.

The rearrangement links TRBV12-5 to TRBJ1-2, with a tentative D call TRBD1 (5 bases). Between the trimmed V and J ends, which lost 6 bases and 8 bases, there was a span of 13 bases. Germline V gene sequence: CDR1 LGHNT, CDR2 FRNRAP. The CDR3 is 12 residues long. The CDR3 protein is CASGWDRGGYTF. The CDR3 DNA sequence: TGTGCTAGTGGCTGGGATAGGGGCGGCTACACCTTC.